This TCR beta chain was sequenced for a study of blood T cells in healthy people across ages. Study results and caveats: A greater number of naive CD4+ cells and higher diversity distinguished long-lived donors from aged donors.

This clonotype has ten or more counts. Its antigen is not known. There are 15 residues in the CDR3. The germline gives CDR1 SGHTA, CDR2 FQGNSA. V was clipped by 1 base and J by 9 bases; unmatched bases: 11. Using a J-beta primer mix together with a sample-barcoded 5' primer, a second PCR was run for roughly 7 to 11 cycles. Each cDNA molecule carried a tag from a template-switch adaptor that contained 12 random nucleotides. TCRdb used MiXCR to reprocess the 5' RACE reads, holding one entry per CDR3 protein. Here the sample spans hundreds of thousands of distinct CDR3 sequences, less than 40% being singletons.

V and J are TRBV7-2 and TRBJ2-5, with 7 nucleotides matching TRBD2. Sequencing was done on a sample of blood. This TCR was sampled from a woman of 80 years or more in good health. This CDR3 is CASSLVPASGGSQYF. As DNA, the CDR3 is TGTGCCAGCAGCTTAGTCCCGGCTAGCGGTGGGTCCCAGTACTTC. The complete variable domain, with remaining parts taken from reference TRBV7-2 and TRBJ2-5, reads GAGVSQSPSNKVTEKGKDVELRCDPISGHTALYWYRQSLGQGLEFLIYFQGNSAPDKSGLPSDRFSAERTGGSVSTLTIQRTQQEDSAVYLCASSLVPASGGSQYFGPGTRLLVL.